This is a list of T cell receptor beta chains from one sample in a study of T cells of healthy individuals. From the 5' RACE reads, TCRdb called clonotypes with MiXCR, one entry per CDR3 protein. This table holds some 41,000 distinct CDR3 sequences, 4% to 5.5% found once. The receptors shown here come from a human donor in good health. Both conserved end residues are part of each CDR3. The D gene is left open where the match is weak. Size is omitted from some rows. Given values are once, few, many or a class for expanded clones.

>TRBD1|TRBJ1-5|TRBV12-3/TRBV12-4|NA
TGTGCCAGCAGTTTAGCACAGGGGGCGGCTCAGCCCCAGCATTTT
CASSLAQGAAQPQHF
>TRBD2|TRBJ2-1|TRBV6-5|NA
TGTGCCACCTCCTTGGGGACTAGCGGGTGGGCCTCCTACAATGAGCAGTTCTTC
CATSLGTSGWASYNEQFF
>TRBD2|TRBJ2-5|TRBV7-9|NA
TGTACCAGCAGCTTACGGGGGGGGGCGACAGTCCAAGAGACCCAGTACTTC
CTSSLRGGATVQETQYF
>TRBD1|TRBJ2-2|TRBV29-1|medium-sized
TGCAGCGCAGAGGGACAGACTAACACCGGGGAGCTGTTTTTT
CSAEGQTNTGELFF
>NA|TRBJ2-7|TRBV20-1|many
TGCAGTGCTGGAAAAGCGACCGGGGGCGCCTACGAGCAGTACTTC
CSAGKATGGAYEQYF
>TRBD2|TRBJ2-1|TRBV5-5|many
TGTGCCAGCAGCTGGACGGGGGACTATACCTACAATGAGCAGTTCTTC
CASSWTGDYTYNEQFF
>TRBD1|TRBJ1-1|TRBV10-3|NA
TGTGCCATCAGTGAGTCGACAGGGGAAATCACTGAAGCTTTCTTT
CAISESTGEITEAFF
>NA|TRBJ2-7|TRBV6-5|many
TGTGCCAGCAGTTACTCGAAGTTCGGCTCCTACGAGCAGTACTTC
CASSYSKFGSYEQYF
>NA|TRBJ1-5|TRBV27|many
TGTGCCAGCAGTGTCAGCATTAATCAGCCCCAGCATTTT
CASSVSINQPQHF
>TRBD2|TRBJ2-7|TRBV13|many
TGTGCCAGCAGCTCTAAGGTTCCTAGCGGGGATGGGTACGAGCAGTACTTC
CASSSKVPSGDGYEQYF
>NA|TRBJ1-6|TRBV6-5|many
TGTGCCAGCAGGGAGCATTATAATTCACCCCTCCACTTT
CASREHYNSPLHF
>TRBD1|TRBJ2-7|TRBV12-3/TRBV12-4|many
TGTGCCAGCAGGTCCTCGGCAGGGGGCCGCGAGCAGTACTTC
CASRSSAGGREQYF
>TRBD1|TRBJ1-1|TRBV7-8|many
TGTGCCAGCAGCTTAGAAGGACAGGGAGGGGGTCGCACTGAAGCTTTCTTT
CASSLEGQGGGRTEAFF
>TRBD2|TRBJ2-1|TRBV5-4|NA
TGTGCCAGCAGCACCGGGACTAGCGGGAGAATGGGGCAGTTCTTC
CASSTGTSGRMGQFF
>NA|TRBJ2-3|TRBV5-1|many
TGCGCCAGCAGCCCAAAGGTGTCTAGCACAGATACGCAGTATTTT
CASSPKVSSTDTQYF
>NA|TRBJ2-3|TRBV10-3|many
TGTGCCATCTCTACAGGGTTCAGCACAGATACGCAGTATTTT
CAISTGFSTDTQYF